This passage covers 5 T cell receptor beta chains from one sample sequenced in a study of graft-versus-host responses after intestinal transplantation. For these receptors, no antigen is known. Assay used: immunoSEQ multiplex PCR; TCRdb lists only in-frame clones, some missing. The sample consists of some 82,000 clones, around 86% of them appearing once. The sequencing here drew on unstimulated CD8+ T cells sorted from spleen or lymph node cells, taken before transplant. These receptors were obtained from a human donor who was the organ donor for an intestinal transplant.

The rearrangement joins TRBV5-6 to TRBJ1-4; 9 bases line up with TRBD1. CDR3 size: 16 residues. Trimming took 4 bases from V and 6 from J; bases not matched to a gene: 10. CDR1 SGHDT and CDR2 YYEEEE come from the germline V gene. The chain's CDR3 is CASSTGQGLVDEKLFF. The CDR3 region has the DNA TGTGCCAGCAGCACCGGACAGGGGTTGGTGGATGAAAAACTGTTTTTT.

This chain joins TRBV4-1 and TRBJ1-6; 7 positions agree with TRBD1. Trimming cost V 1 base and J 7 bases; bases outside gene matches: 19. The CDR3 runs to 20 residues. The germline gives CDR1 MGHRA, CDR2 YSYEKL. The CDR3 sequence: CASSQGFASGTGTVNSPLHF. CDR3 DNA sequence: TGCGCCAGCAGCCAAGGATTTGCATCGGGAACCGGGACAGTCAATTCACCCCTCCACTTT.

The V and J genes are TRBV11-2 and TRBJ1-2, with a possible D match to TRBD1 (6 bases). This CDR3 contains 14 residues. Trimming removed 7 bases at V and 6 bases at J, with 18 bases between. CDR1 and CDR2 (germline): SGHAT, FQNNGV. The DNA for the CDR3 is TGTGCCAGCAACGATGACAGGCGGGTGGATGGCTACACCTTC. Amino acids: CASNDDRRVDGYTF.

This clone was counted only a few times. The V and J genes are TRBV28 and TRBJ1-1; TRBD1 is a possible D gene (5 bases). Germline V gene data show CDR1 as MDHEN and CDR2 as SYDVKM. This CDR3 has 15 residues. V was shortened by 5 bases and J by 3 bases, with 16 bases between the two germline ends. CDR3 sequence reads: CASSTGVSLYTEAFF. CDR3 nucleotides: TGTGCCAGCAGTACAGGAGTAAGTTTGTACACTGAAGCTTTCTTT.

The V call is TRBV4-1, the J call TRBJ2-7; 8 nucleotides agree with TRBD2. CDR3 length: 12 amino acids. After removal of 10 bases from V and 5 bases from J, the junction contained 7 bases not matched to a gene. Per germline, CDR1 MGHRA and CDR2 YSYEKL. CDR3: CATRGGRDEQYF. DNA for the CDR3: TGCGCCACCCGCGGGGGGAGGGACGAGCAGTACTTC.